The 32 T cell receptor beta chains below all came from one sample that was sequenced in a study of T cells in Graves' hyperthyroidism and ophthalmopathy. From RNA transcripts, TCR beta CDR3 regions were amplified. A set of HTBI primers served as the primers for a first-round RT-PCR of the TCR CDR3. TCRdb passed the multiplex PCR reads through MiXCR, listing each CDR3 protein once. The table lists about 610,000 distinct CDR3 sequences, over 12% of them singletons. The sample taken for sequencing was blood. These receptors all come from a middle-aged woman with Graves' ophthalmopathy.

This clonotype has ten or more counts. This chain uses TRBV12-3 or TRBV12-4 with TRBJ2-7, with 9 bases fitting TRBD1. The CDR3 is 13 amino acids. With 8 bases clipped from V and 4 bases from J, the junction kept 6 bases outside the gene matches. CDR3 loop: CASGGDREYEQYF. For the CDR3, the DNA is TGTGCCAGCGGGGGGGACAGGGAGTACGAGCAGTACTTC.

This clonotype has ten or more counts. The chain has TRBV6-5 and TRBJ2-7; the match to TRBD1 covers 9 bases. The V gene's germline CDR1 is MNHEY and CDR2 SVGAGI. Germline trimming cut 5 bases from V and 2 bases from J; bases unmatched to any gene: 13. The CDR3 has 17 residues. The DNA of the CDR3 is TGTGCCAGCAGTACTGTCCGGGACAGGGTGGGAACCTACGAGCAGTACTTC. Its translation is CASSTVRDRVGTYEQYF.

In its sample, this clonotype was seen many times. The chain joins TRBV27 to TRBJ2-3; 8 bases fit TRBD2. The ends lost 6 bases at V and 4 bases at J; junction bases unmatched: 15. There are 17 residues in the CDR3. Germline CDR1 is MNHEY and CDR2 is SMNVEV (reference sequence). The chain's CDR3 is CASSLTTGTSVADTQYF. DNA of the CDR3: TGTGCCAGCAGCCTCACAACCGGGACTAGTGTGGCAGATACGCAGTATTTT.

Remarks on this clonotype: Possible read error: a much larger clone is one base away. The CDR3 DNA is TGTGCCAGCAGTTTCGTCGGGAACTACGAGCGGTACTTC. Amino acids: CASSFVGNYERYF. The chain uses TRBV28 and TRBJ2-7, with a possible D match to TRBD2 (5 bases). This CDR3 region has 13 residues. Germline V lookup: CDR1 MDHEN, CDR2 SYDVKM.

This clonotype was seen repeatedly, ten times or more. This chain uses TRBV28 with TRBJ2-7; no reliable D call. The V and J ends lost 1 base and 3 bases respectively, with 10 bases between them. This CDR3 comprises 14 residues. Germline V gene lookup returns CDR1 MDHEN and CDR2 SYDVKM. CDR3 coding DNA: TGTGCCAGCAGTTTATACCCTGGAAACTACGAGCAGTACTTC. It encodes CASSLYPGNYEQYF.

DNA of the CDR3: TGTGCCAGCAGCCCTCTCGGGGGACAGACCTACGAGCAGTACTTC. It codes for CASSPLGGQTYEQYF. V and J are TRBV6-2 or TRBV6-3 and TRBJ2-7; D possibly corresponds to TRBD1 (7 bases). Germline CDR1 MNHEY, CDR2 SVGEGT. The V end was cut by 6 bases, the J end by 2 bases, with 17 bases between. The CDR3 extends over 15 amino acids.

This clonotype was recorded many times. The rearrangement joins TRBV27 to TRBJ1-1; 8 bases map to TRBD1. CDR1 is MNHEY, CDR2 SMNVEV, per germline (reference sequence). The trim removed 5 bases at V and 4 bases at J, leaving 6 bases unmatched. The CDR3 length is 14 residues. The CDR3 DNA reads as TGTGCCAGCAGTCCTGGGACAGGAGCCACTGAAGCTTTCTTT. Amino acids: CASSPGTGATEAFF.

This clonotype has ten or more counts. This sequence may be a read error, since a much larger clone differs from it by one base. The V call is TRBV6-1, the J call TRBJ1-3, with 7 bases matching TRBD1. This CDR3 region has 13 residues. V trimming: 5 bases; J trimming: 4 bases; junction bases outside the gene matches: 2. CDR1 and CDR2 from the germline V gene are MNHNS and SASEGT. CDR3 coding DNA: TGTGCCAGCAGTACGGGACAGGGAAACACCATATATTTT. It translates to CASSTGQGNTIYF.

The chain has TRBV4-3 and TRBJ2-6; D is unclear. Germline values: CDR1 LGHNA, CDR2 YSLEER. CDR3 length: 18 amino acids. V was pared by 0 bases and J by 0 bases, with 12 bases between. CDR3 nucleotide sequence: TGCGCCAGCAGCCAAGACTCCCCAAAGAGCTCTGGGGCCAACGTCCTGACTTTC. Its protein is CASSQDSPKSSGANVLTF.

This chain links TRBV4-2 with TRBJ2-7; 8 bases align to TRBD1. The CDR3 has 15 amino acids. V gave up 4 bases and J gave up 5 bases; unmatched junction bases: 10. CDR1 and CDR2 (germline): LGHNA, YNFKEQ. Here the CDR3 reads CASSLTQGAKDEQYF. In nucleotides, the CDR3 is TGTGCCAGCAGCCTCACCCAGGGGGCGAAGGACGAGCAGTACTTC.

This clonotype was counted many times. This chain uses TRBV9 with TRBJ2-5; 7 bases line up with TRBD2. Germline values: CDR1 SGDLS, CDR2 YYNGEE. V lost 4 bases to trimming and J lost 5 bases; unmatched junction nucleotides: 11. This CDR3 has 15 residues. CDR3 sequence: CASSPTGGSVETQYF. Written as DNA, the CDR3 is TGTGCCAGCAGCCCCACTGGCGGGAGCGTGGAGACCCAGTACTTC.

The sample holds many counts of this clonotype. The CDR3 spells CASSSQGLLNTGELFF. As DNA, the CDR3 is TGTGCCAGCAGCTCCCAGGGACTCTTGAACACCGGGGAGCTGTTTTTT. The chain recombines TRBV7-9 with TRBJ2-2, with D perhaps TRBD2 (6 bases). The CDR3 has 16 residues. CDR1 is SEHNR, CDR2 FQNEAQ, per germline (reference sequence). Trimming removed 4 bases from V and 1 base from J, with 13 bases in between. The entire variable domain, with the rest obtained from reference TRBV7-9 and TRBJ2-2, is as follows: DTGVSQNPRHKITKRGQNVTFRCDPISEHNRLYWYRQTLGQGPEFLTYFQNEAQLEKSRLLSDRFSAERPKGSFSTLEIQRTEQGDSAMYLCASSSQGLLNTGELFFGEGSRLTVL.

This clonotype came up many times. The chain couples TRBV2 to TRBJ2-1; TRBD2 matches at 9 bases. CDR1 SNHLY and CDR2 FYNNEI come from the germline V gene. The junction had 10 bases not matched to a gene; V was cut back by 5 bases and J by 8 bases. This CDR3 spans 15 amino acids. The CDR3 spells CASSKVSGRVDEQFF. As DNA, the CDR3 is TGTGCCAGCAGTAAGGTTAGCGGGAGAGTCGATGAGCAGTTCTTC.

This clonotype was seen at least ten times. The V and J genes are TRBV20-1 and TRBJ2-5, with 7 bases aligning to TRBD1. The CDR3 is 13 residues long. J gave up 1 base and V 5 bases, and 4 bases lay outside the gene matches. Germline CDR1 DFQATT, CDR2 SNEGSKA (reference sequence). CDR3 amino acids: CSAGWTGQETQYF. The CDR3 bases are TGCAGTGCTGGATGGACAGGCCAAGAGACCCAGTACTTC.

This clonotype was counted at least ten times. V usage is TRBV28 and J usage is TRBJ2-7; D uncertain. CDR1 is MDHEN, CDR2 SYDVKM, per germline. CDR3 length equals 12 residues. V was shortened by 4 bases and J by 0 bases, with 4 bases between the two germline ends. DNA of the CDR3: TGTGCCAGCAGTTCCCCCTCCTACGAGCAGTACTTC. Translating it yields CASSSPSYEQYF.

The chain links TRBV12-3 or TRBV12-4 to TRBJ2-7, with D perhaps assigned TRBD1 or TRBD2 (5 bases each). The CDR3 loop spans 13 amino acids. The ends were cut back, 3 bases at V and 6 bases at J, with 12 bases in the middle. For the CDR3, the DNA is TGTGCCAGCAGTTTTGGGGGTCTCACCGAGCAGTACTTC. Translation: CASSFGGLTEQYF.

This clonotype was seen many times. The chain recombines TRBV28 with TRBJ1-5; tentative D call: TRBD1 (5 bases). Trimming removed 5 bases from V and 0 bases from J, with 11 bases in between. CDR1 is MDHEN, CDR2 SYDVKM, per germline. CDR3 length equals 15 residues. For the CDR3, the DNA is TGTGCCAGCAGTCCCGGGACGGATAGCAATCAGCCCCAGCATTTT. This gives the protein CASSPGTDSNQPQHF.

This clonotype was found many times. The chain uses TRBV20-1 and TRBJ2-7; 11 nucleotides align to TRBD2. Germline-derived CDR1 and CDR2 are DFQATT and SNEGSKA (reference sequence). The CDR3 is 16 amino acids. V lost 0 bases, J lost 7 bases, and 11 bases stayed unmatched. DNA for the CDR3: TGCAGTGCTAGAGATCAGACTAGCGGGAATCCTTGGGAGCAGTACTTC. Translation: CSARDQTSGNPWEQYF.

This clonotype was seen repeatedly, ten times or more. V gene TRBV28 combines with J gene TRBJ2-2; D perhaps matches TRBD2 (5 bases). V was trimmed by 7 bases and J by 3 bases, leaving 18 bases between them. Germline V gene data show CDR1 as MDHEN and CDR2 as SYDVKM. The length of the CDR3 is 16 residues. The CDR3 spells CASKPSGWIDTGELFF. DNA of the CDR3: TGTGCCAGCAAACCCTCGGGATGGATCGACACCGGGGAGCTGTTTTTT.

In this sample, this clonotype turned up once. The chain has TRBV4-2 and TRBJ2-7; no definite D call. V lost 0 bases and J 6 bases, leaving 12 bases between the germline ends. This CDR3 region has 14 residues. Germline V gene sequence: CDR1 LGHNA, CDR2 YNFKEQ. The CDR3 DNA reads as TGTGCCAGCAGCCAAGATTATGCGCTCTCCGAGCAGTACTTC. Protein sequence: CASSQDYALSEQYF.

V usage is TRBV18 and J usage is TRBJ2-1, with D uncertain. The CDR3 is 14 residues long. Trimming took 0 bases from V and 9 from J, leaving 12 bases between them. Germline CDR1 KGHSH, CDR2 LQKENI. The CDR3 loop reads CASSPPSGLGEQFF. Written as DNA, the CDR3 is TGTGCCAGCTCACCACCTTCTGGGTTGGGTGAGCAGTTCTTC.

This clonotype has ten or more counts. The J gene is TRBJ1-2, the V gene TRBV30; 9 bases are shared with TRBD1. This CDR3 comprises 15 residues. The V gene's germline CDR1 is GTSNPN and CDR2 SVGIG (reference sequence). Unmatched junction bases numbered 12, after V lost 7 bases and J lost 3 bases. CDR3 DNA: TGTGCCTTTCGGAAGAGGGACAGGGAGTACTATGGCTACACCTTC. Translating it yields CAFRKRDREYYGYTF.

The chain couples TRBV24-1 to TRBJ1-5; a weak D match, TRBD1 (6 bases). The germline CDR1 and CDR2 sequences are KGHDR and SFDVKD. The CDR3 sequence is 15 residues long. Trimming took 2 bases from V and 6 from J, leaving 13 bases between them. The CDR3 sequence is CATSDSRQAGQPQHF. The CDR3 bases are TGTGCCACCAGTGATTCACGACAGGCGGGTCAGCCCCAGCATTTT.

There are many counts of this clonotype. The CDR3 nucleotides read TGTGCCAGCAGCACGGGACTATTCTACGAGCAGTACTTC. It translates to CASSTGLFYEQYF. V and J are TRBV28 and TRBJ2-7; 7 bases match TRBD2. CDR1 is MDHEN, CDR2 SYDVKM, per germline. The CDR3 extends over 13 amino acids. V trimming: 6 bases; J trimming: 3 bases; junction bases outside the gene matches: 5.

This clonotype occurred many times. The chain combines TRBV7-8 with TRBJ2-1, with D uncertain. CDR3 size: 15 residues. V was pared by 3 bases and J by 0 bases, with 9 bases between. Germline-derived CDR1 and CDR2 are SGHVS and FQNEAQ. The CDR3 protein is CASSLARSSYNEQFF. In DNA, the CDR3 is TGTGCCAGCAGCTTGGCCAGGAGCTCCTACAATGAGCAGTTCTTC.

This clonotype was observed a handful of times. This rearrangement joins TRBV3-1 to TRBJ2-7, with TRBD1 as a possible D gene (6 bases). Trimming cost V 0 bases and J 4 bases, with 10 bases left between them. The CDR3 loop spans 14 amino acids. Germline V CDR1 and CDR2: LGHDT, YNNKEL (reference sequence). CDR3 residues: CASSQDDRLYEQYF. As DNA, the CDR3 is TGTGCCAGCAGCCAAGATGACAGGTTGTACGAGCAGTACTTC.

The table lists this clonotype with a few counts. The CDR3 DNA reads as TGTGCCAGCGACAGGACTAGCGGGGCCTACGAGCAGTACTTC. Amino acid sequence: CASDRTSGAYEQYF. This chain links TRBV7-9 with TRBJ2-7, with TRBD2 matching 12 bases. CDR3 length: 14 amino acids. The J segment lost 2 bases and the V segment lost 8 bases, leaving 4 bases of the junction unmatched. Germline V gene data show CDR1 as SEHNR and CDR2 as FQNEAQ (reference sequence).

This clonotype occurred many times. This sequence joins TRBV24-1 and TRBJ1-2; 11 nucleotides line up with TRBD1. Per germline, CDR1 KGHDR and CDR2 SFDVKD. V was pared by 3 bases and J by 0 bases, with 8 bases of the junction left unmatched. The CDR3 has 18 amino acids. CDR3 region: CATSDPSGTGGANYGYTF. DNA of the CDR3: TGTGCCACCAGTGATCCATCCGGGACAGGGGGAGCTAACTATGGCTACACCTTC.

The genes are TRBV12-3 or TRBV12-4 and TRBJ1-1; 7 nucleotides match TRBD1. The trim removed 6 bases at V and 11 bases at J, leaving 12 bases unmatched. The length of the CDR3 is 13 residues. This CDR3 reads CASSRQQGRGAFF. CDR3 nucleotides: TGTGCCAGCAGCCGACAACAGGGGCGGGGGGCTTTCTTT.

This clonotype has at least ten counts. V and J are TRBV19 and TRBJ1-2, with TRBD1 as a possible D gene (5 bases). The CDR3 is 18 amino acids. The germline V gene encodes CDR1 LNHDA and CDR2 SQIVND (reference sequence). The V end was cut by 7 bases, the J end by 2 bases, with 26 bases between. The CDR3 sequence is CASNPLFRVPHLNYGYTF. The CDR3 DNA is TGTGCCAGTAACCCCCTCTTCAGGGTACCTCATCTAAACTATGGCTACACCTTC.

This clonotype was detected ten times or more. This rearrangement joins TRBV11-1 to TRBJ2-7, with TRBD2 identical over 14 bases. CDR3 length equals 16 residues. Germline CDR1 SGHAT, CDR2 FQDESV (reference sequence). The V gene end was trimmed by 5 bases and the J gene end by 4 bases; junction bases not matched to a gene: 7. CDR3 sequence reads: CASSLGTSGSGYEQYF. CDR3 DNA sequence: TGTGCCAGCAGCCTCGGGACTAGCGGGAGTGGGTACGAGCAGTACTTC.

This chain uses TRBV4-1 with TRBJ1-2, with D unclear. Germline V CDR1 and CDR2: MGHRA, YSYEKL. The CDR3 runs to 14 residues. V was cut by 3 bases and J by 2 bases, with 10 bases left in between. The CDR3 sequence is CASSHARENYGYTF. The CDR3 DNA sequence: TGCGCCAGCAGCCACGCCCGGGAAAACTATGGCTACACCTTC.